The next 27 T cell receptor beta chains were all read from a single sample in a study of beta chain features in type 1 diabetes. Every isolated RNA sample was fully reverse transcribed, so sequencing captured expressed TCRB transcripts. This table comes from immunoSEQ multiplex PCR, and its TCRdb copy is limited to in-frame clones, with some not included. Found here are 150,000 to 190,000 clones, roughly 10% of them singletons; the top ten hold roughly 2%. The sample taken for sequencing was central memory CD4+ T cells from blood. The receptors were gathered from a man aged 18 to 35 in good health.

The sample holds a few counts of this clone. The chain joins TRBV20-1 to TRBJ1-1; D is unresolved. Germline lookup yields CDR1 DFQATT and CDR2 SNEGSKA (reference sequence). V lost 5 bases and J lost 3, with 7 bases in between. The CDR3 sequence is 11 residues long. The CDR3 loop reads CSAFRDTEAFF. In DNA, the CDR3 is TGCAGTGCTTTCCGGGACACTGAAGCTTTCTTT.

This clone was detected only a few times. V usage is TRBV5-4 and J usage is TRBJ1-3; D might be TRBD1 (5 bases). The CDR3 extends over 15 amino acids. Per the germline V gene, CDR1 is SGHNT and CDR2 is YYREEE (reference sequence). Trimming took off 2 bases at V and 0 bases at J, with 9 bases between the two ends. The CDR3 bases are TGTGCCAGCAGCTTAGCAGGGAGCTCTGGAAACACCATATATTTT. Translating it yields CASSLAGSSGNTIYF.

This chain uses TRBV29-1 with TRBJ1-3; D uncertain. This CDR3 comprises 14 residues. The V end lost 4 bases, the J end lost 0 bases, and 10 bases lay between the germline ends. Per the germline V gene, CDR1 is SQVTM and CDR2 is ANQGSEA. The chain's CDR3 is CSVAGGSSGNTIYF. DNA of the CDR3: TGCAGCGTTGCGGGCGGGAGCTCTGGAAACACCATATATTTT.

This chain's CDR3 is CASSVGTDPLEQYF. In DNA, the CDR3 is TGTGCCAGCAGCGTAGGAACGGACCCCCTCGAGCAGTACTTC. This chain joins TRBV9 and TRBJ2-7; D gene uncertain. CDR1 and CDR2 (germline): SGDLS, YYNGEE. V was trimmed by 0 bases and J by 6 bases, leaving 13 bases between them. CDR3 length equals 14 residues.

In this sample, this clone turned up a few times. This rearrangement joins TRBV6-5 to TRBJ2-5; possibly TRBD1 for D (6 bases). The CDR3 spans 13 residues. CDR1 and CDR2 (germline): MNHEY, SVGAGI. The V and J ends lost 7 bases and 5 bases respectively, with 14 bases between them. CDR3 DNA sequence: TGTGCCAGCACGGCGACAGGAAGGGAGACCCAGTACTTC. Its translation: CASTATGRETQYF.

This clone showed up many times. The J gene is TRBJ2-2, the V gene TRBV19; D gene ambiguous. Germline assignment: CDR1 LNHDA and CDR2 SQIVND (reference sequence). Between the trimmed V and J ends, which lost 6 bases and 6 bases, there was a span of 8 bases. The CDR3 spans 12 residues. CDR3 sequence: CASSTVPGELFF. Here the CDR3 DNA reads TGTGCCAGTAGCACTGTACCCGGGGAGCTGTTTTTT.

The V gene is TRBV4-3, the J gene TRBJ2-7; tentatively, D is TRBD2 (7 bases). The V end was cut by 1 base, the J end by 6 bases, with 13 bases between. Per the germline V gene, CDR1 is LGHNA and CDR2 is YSLEER. This CDR3 region has 14 residues. The DNA for the CDR3 is TGCGCCAGCAGCCAAGGCGATAGGGGGGGCGAGCAGTACTTC. This translates into CASSQGDRGGEQYF.

This clone was counted a few times. The chain recombines TRBV10-3 with TRBJ2-7, with TRBD1 as a possible D gene (6 bases). This CDR3 contains 11 residues. The V end lost 8 bases, the J end lost 5 bases, and 10 bases lay between the germline ends. Germline V CDR1 and CDR2: ENHRY, SYGVKD. The CDR3 DNA sequence: TGTGCCATCGCAGGGGCGAACGAGCAGTACTTC. It is translated as CAIAGANEQYF.

A remark on this clone: Other DNA sequences in the same sample also yield this CDR3. V usage is TRBV7-2 and J usage is TRBJ2-3, with unresolved D. V dropped 1 base and J dropped 0 bases, with 8 bases sitting between them. This CDR3 has 15 amino acids. Germline CDR1 is SGHTA and CDR2 is FQGNSA. As DNA, the CDR3 is TGTGCCAGCAGCTTAGTTGGGCCTAGCACAGATACGCAGTATTTT. The encoded protein is CASSLVGPSTDTQYF.

The chain has TRBV9 and TRBJ2-1; the D gene is possibly TRBD2 (5 bases). The CDR3 runs 13 residues. The germline V and J ends were trimmed by 4 bases and 7 bases, with 12 bases remaining between them. Germline V gives CDR1 SGDLS, CDR2 YYNGEE. The CDR3 DNA reads TGTGCCAGCAGCCCGCGGAGCGGTAATGAGCAGTTCTTC. Translation gives CASSPRSGNEQFF.

The chain has TRBV7-8 and TRBJ2-7; D is tentatively TRBD1 or TRBD2 (5 bases each). The CDR3 contains 14 residues. Per the germline V gene, CDR1 is SGHVS and CDR2 is FQNEAQ. Trimming pared 4 bases from V and 3 bases from J, leaving 13 bases between. CDR3 coding DNA: TGTGCCAGCAGCTCCGGGGACGGATACTACGAGCAGTACTTC. Translation gives CASSSGDGYYEQYF. The full variable domain, with the rest looked up from reference TRBV7-8 and TRBJ2-7, is GAGVSQSPRYKVAKRGQDVALRCDPISGHVSLFWYQQALGQGPEFLTYFQNEAQLDKSGLPSDRFFAERPEGSVSTLKIQRTQQEDSAVYLCASSSGDGYYEQYFGPGTRLTVT.

This clone appeared a few times. The rearrangement joins TRBV4-3 to TRBJ1-1; D call uncertain. Germline assignment: CDR1 LGHNA and CDR2 YSLEER. The CDR3 loop spans 14 amino acids. Trimming removed 0 bases from V and 3 bases from J, with 8 bases in between. The CDR3 bases are TGCGCCAGCAGCCAAGATTGGAGGGACACTGAAGCTTTCTTT. Its protein is CASSQDWRDTEAFF.

This chain connects TRBV27 to TRBJ1-2; D gene ambiguous. Looked up from germline, CDR1 is MNHEY and CDR2 is SMNVEV (reference sequence). Trimming pared 5 bases from V and 0 bases from J, leaving 22 bases between. The CDR3 is made up of 18 amino acids. The CDR3 protein is CASSRQVNQGLANYGYTF. CDR3 bases: TGTGCCAGCAGTCGACAAGTTAACCAAGGACTAGCTAACTATGGCTACACCTTC.

In this sample, this clone turned up a few times. The rearrangement uses TRBV13 and TRBJ2-1; 7 bases agree with TRBD1. CDR1 PRHDT and CDR2 FYEKMQ come from the germline V gene (reference sequence). CDR3 length: 13 amino acids. V shed 4 bases, J shed 9 bases, and the junction held 6 bases outside the gene matches. CDR3 protein: CASSWGRDSEQFF. Written as DNA, the CDR3 is TGTGCCAGCAGCTGGGGCCGGGACAGTGAGCAGTTCTTC.

In its sample, this clone was seen a few times. The chain recombines TRBV6-6 with TRBJ2-5; D tentatively reads TRBD1 or TRBD2 (5 bases each). V was shortened by 2 bases and J by 7 bases, with 5 bases between the two germline ends. The germline gives CDR1 MNHNY, CDR2 SVGAGI (reference sequence). The CDR3 has 11 residues. The CDR3 is CASSYGGTQYF. The CDR3 nucleotides read TGTGCCAGCAGTTACGGGGGGACCCAGTACTTC.

This clone was seen only a few times. CDR3: CASSAGGGSKNIQYF. DNA of the CDR3: TGTGCCAGCAGCGCCGGGGGGGGCTCCAAAAACATTCAGTACTTC. V gene TRBV5-4 combines with J gene TRBJ2-4; 8 bases map to TRBD2. Germline loops: CDR1 SGHNT, CDR2 YYREEE (reference sequence). CDR3 size: 15 residues. Germline trimming cut 4 bases from V and 2 bases from J; bases unmatched to any gene: 5.

In this sample, this clone turned up a few times. This chain uses TRBV6-5 with TRBJ2-5, with 8 bases lining up with TRBD1. The V segment lost 4 bases and the J segment 3 bases; nucleotides outside the gene matches: 7. CDR1 and CDR2 from the germline V gene are MNHEY and SVGAGI. This CDR3 is built from 15 residues. DNA for the CDR3: TGTGCCAGCAGTTCACGGACAGGGCGAAAAGAGACCCAGTACTTC. Its protein is CASSSRTGRKETQYF.

The CDR3: CASSYSGTGLREQYF. For the CDR3, the DNA is TGTGCCAGCAGTTACTCCGGGACAGGGCTGCGCGAGCAGTACTTC. The rearrangement uses TRBV6-5 and TRBJ2-7; TRBD1 aligns across 9 bases. V was pared by 0 bases and J by 6 bases, with 6 bases of the junction left unmatched. This CDR3 spans 15 amino acids. Germline V gene sequence: CDR1 MNHEY, CDR2 SVGAGI.

The chain uses TRBV7-9 and TRBJ1-1; D not certain. V was trimmed by 3 bases and J by 4 bases, leaving 9 bases between them. The CDR3 is 13 residues long. Germline assignment: CDR1 SEHNR and CDR2 FQNEAQ (reference sequence). The CDR3 DNA reads as TGTGCCAGCAGCTTCACAGCCCTCACTGAAGCTTTCTTT. Translation gives CASSFTALTEAFF.

The V gene is TRBV14, the J gene TRBJ2-7; 9 bases are a match to TRBD1. The CDR3 is 14 residues long. Germline CDR1 reads SGHDN; CDR2 reads FVKESK. V lost 3 bases to trimming and J lost 6 bases; unmatched junction nucleotides: 6. The CDR3 loop is CASSQATGGSEQYF. The CDR3 DNA follows: TGTGCCAGCAGCCAGGCCACAGGGGGCAGCGAGCAGTACTTC.

The sample holds many counts of this clone. The chain joins TRBV18 to TRBJ2-5; D gene uncertain. Per the germline V gene, CDR1 is KGHSH and CDR2 is LQKENI. Between the trimmed V and J ends, which lost 5 bases and 0 bases, there was a span of 1 base. The CDR3 loop spans 11 amino acids. CDR3 sequence (DNA): TGTGCCAGCTCAGACCAAGAGACCCAGTACTTC. Its translation: CASSDQETQYF. The full variable domain, rest sourced from reference TRBV18 and TRBJ2-5, is NAGVMQNPRHLVRRRGQEARLRCSPMKGHSHVYWYRQLPEEGLKFMVYLQKENIIDESGMPKERFSAEFPKEGPSILRIQQVVRGDSAAYFCASSDQETQYFGPGTRLLVL.

This clone was detected a few times. V is TRBV9 and J is TRBJ1-1; D is perhaps TRBD1 (5 bases). This CDR3 has 14 residues. Germline V gives CDR1 SGDLS, CDR2 YYNGEE. The germline V and J ends were trimmed by 0 bases and 4 bases, with 10 bases remaining between them. The CDR3 DNA follows: TGTGCCAGCAGCGTAGACCAGGGTTTCACTGAAGCTTTCTTT. Translated: CASSVDQGFTEAFF.

This clone was seen more than once but under ten times. CDR3 protein: CASSLVGGTGYNEQFF. CDR3 nucleotide sequence: TGTGCCAGCAGCTTAGTAGGAGGGACAGGGTACAATGAGCAGTTCTTC. The V gene is TRBV11-3, the J gene TRBJ2-1, with 9 bases that match TRBD1. With V trimmed by 1 base and J by 4 bases, 5 bases remained unmatched. The CDR3 has 16 amino acids. CDR1 is SGHNT, CDR2 YENEEA, per germline.

The chain has TRBV11-2 and TRBJ2-5, with D possibly matching TRBD2 (6 bases). CDR3 length: 15 residues. V lost 8 bases and J 6 bases, leaving 22 bases between the germline ends. Germline values: CDR1 SGHAT, CDR2 FQNNGV. The CDR3 spells CASSTLTYGGQTQYF. Here the CDR3 DNA reads TGTGCCAGCTCAACTCTGACCTACGGGGGTCAGACCCAGTACTTC.

The rearrangement uses TRBV20-1 and TRBJ1-1; D remains unclear. With 7 bases removed from V and 5 bases from J, the gap between germline ends came to 2 bases. CDR3 size: 8 residues. CDR1 is DFQATT, CDR2 SNEGSKA, per germline (reference sequence). The CDR3 DNA sequence: TGCAGTGGAACTGAAGCTTTCTTT. The encoded protein is CSGTEAFF.

In its sample, this clone was seen a few times. The chain links TRBV4-1 to TRBJ2-5, with D unclear. Trimming took 3 bases from V and 5 from J, leaving 10 bases between them. This CDR3 is built from 13 residues. Germline CDR1 and CDR2: MGHRA and YSYEKL. The CDR3 is CASSHGPEETQYF. In DNA form, the CDR3 reads TGCGCCAGCAGCCACGGACCTGAGGAGACCCAGTACTTC.

The chain has TRBV5-1 and TRBJ2-5; 7 bases fit TRBD1. The trim removed 4 bases at V and 5 bases at J, leaving 8 bases unmatched. Germline CDR1 reads SGHRS; CDR2 reads YFSETQ. The CDR3 covers 14 residues. The CDR3 loop reads CASSRETGTETQYF. Here the CDR3 DNA reads TGCGCCAGCAGCCGTGAGACAGGGACGGAGACCCAGTACTTC.